The clone carrying this T cell receptor beta chain was counted a single time. The data were obtained in a study of cytomegalovirus exposure and HLA in healthy donors. A multiplex PCR was run with 60 Vbeta primers and 13 Jbeta primers. Data came from immunoSEQ multiplex PCR; TCRdb stores just in-frame clones and leaves some out. The sample lists 65,000 to 95,000 clones, about 78% seen once, with around 5.4% in the top ten. Trimming took 3 bases from V and 8 from J, leaving 16 bases between them. From germline, CDR1 is SGHTA and CDR2 FQGTGA. The CDR3 runs 14 residues. The rearrangement uses TRBV7-3 and TRBJ2-5, with TRBD1 as a possible D gene (6 bases). The receptor was derived from a male donor in good health and CMV-seropositive. Input material: PBMCs. The CDR3 region is CASSLTGTQLTQYF. The CDR3 coding sequence is TGTGCCAGCAGCTTGACCGGGACACAGTTAACCCAGTACTTC.